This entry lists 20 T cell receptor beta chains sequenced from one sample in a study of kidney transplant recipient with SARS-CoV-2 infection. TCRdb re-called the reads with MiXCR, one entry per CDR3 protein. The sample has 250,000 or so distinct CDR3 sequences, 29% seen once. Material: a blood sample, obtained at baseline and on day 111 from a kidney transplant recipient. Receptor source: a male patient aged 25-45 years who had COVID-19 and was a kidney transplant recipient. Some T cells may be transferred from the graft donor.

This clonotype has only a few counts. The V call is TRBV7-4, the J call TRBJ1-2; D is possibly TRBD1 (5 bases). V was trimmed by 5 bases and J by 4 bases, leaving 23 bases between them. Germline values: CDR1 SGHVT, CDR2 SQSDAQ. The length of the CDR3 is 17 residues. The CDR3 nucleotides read TGTGCCAGCAGCCACGACAGTTCAGCTCGAAAGACCTATGGCTACACCTTC. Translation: CASSHDSSARKTYGYTF.

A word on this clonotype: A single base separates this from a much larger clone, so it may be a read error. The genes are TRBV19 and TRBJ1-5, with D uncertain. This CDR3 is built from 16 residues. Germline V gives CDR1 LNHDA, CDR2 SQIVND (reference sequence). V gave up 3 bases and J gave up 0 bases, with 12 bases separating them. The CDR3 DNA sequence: TGTGCCAGTAGTATGACCACTCGGGGTAGCAATCAGCCCCAGCATTTT. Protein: CASSMTTRGSNQPQHF.

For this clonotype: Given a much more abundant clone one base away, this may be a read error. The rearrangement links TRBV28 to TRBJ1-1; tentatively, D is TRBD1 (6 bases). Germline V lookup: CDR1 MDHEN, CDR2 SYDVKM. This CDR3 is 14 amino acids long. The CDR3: CALRGIGGSTEAFF. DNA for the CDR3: TGTGCTCTCAGGGGAATCGGCGGGAGCACTGAAGCTTTCTTT.

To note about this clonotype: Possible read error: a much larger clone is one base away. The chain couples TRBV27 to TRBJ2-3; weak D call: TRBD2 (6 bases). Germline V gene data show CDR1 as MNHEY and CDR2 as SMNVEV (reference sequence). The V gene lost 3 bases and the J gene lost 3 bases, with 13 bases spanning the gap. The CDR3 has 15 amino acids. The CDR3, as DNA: TGTGCCAGCAGTTTGACTGGCGGGGAGACAGATACGCAGTATTTT. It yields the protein CASSLTGGETDTQYF.

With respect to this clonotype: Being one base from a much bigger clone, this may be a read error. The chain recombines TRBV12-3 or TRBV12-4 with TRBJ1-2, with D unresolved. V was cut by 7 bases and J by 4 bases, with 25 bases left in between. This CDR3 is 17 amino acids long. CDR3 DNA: TGTGCCAGCAATCTATCAAACAGCTTCCGAAAGACCTATGGCTACACCTTC. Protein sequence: CASNLSNSFRKTYGYTF.

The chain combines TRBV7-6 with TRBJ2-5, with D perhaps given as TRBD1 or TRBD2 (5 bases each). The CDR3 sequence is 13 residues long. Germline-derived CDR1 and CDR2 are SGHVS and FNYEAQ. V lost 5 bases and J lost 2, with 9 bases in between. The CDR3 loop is CASSKGRQETQYF. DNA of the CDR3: TGTGCCAGCAGCAAGGGACGGCAAGAGACCCAGTACTTC.

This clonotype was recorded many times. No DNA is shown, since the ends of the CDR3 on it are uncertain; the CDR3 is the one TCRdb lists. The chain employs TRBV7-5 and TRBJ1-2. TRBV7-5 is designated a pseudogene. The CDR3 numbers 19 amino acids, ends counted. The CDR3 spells CISVPEPHAEVGKTYGYTF.

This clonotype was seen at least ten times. CDR3 amino acids: CASSYRQGDGNTIYF. The CDR3 DNA reads as TGTGCCAGCAGCTACAGACAGGGGGATGGAAACACCATATATTTT. V and J are TRBV7-9 and TRBJ1-3; the match to TRBD1 covers 9 bases. The ends lost 4 bases at V and 3 bases at J; junction bases unmatched: 4. Germline lookup yields CDR1 SEHNR and CDR2 FQNEAQ (reference sequence). CDR3 length: 15 amino acids. The full variable domain, with the rest looked up from reference TRBV7-9 and TRBJ1-3, is DTGVSQNPRHKITKRGQNVTFRCDPISEHNRLYWYRQTLGQGPEFLTYFQNEAQLEKSRLLSDRFSAERPKGSFSTLEIQRTEQGDSAMYLCASSYRQGDGNTIYFGEGSWLTVV.

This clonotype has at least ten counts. This CDR3 is CASREDSYGYTF. CDR3 in DNA: TGTGCCAGCAGGGAGGACAGTTATGGCTACACCTTC. The V call is TRBV2, the J call TRBJ1-2; weak D call: TRBD1 (6 bases). Germline V gene sequence: CDR1 SNHLY, CDR2 FYNNEI. Trimming shortened V by 6 bases and J by 5 bases, and 10 bases separated the two germline ends. The CDR3 has 12 residues.

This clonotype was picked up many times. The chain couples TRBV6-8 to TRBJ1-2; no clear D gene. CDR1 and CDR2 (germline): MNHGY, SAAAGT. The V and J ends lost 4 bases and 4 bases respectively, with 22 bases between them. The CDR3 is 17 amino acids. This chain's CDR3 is CASSLWRRSRKTYGYTF. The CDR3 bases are TGTGCCAGCAGTTTGTGGCGACGCTCTAGAAAGACCTATGGCTACACCTTC.

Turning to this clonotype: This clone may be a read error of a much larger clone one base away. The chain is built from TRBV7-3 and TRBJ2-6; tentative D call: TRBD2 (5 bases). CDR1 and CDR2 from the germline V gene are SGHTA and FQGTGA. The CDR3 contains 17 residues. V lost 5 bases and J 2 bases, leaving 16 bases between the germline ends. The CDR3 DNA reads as TGTGCCAGCAGCCCCGGTCCTGGGCGGGCTGGGGCCAACGTCCTGACTTTC. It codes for CASSPGPGRAGANVLTF.

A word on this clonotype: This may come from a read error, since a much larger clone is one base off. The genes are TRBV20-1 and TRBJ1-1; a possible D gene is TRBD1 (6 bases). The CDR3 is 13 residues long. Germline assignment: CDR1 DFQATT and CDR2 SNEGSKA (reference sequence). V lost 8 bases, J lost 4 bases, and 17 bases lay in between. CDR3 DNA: TGCAGTACTCCCAGGGGAAGTAGCACTGAAGCTTTCTTT. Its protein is CSTPRGSSTEAFF.

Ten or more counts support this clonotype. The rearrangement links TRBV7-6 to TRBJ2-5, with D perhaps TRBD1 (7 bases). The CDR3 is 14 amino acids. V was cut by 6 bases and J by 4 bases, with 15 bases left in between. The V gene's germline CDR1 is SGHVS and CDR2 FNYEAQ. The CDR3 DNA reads TGTGCCAGCAGGCAAAACAGGGGAGGAGAGACCCAGTACTTC. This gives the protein CASRQNRGGETQYF.

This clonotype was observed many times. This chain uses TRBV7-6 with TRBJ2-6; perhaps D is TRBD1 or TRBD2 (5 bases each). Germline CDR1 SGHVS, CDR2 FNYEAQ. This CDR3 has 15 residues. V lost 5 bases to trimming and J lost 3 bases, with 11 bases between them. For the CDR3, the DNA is TGTGCCAGCAGCCAGCGAGGGGTTGGGGCCAACGTCCTGACTTTC. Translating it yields CASSQRGVGANVLTF. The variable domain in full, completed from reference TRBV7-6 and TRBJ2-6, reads GAGVSQSPRYKVTKRGQDVALRCDPISGHVSLYWYRQALGQGPEFLTYFNYEAQQDKSGLPNDRFSAERPEGSISTLTIQRTEQRDSAMYRCASSQRGVGANVLTFGAGSRLTVL.

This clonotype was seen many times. CDR3 nucleotide sequence: TGTGCCAGCGGGGAGCCCAGGGACTATGGCTACACCTTC. It encodes CASGEPRDYGYTF. V is TRBV2 and J is TRBJ1-2; D might be TRBD1 (5 bases). Per germline, CDR1 SNHLY and CDR2 FYNNEI. This CDR3 is 13 amino acids long. Trimming cost V 8 bases and J 3 bases, with 13 bases left between them.

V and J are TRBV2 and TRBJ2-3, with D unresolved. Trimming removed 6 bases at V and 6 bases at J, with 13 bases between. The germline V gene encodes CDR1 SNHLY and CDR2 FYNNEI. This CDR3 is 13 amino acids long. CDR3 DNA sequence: TGTGCCAGCAGGCTGGGTCCTCAGGATACGCAGTATTTT. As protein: CASRLGPQDTQYF.

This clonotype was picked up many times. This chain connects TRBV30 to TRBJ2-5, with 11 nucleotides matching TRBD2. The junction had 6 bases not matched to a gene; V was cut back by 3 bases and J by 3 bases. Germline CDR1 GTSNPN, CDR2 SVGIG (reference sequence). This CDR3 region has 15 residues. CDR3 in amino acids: CAWSGSGLAEETQYF. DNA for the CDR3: TGTGCCTGGAGCGGTTCGGGACTAGCGGAAGAGACCCAGTACTTC.

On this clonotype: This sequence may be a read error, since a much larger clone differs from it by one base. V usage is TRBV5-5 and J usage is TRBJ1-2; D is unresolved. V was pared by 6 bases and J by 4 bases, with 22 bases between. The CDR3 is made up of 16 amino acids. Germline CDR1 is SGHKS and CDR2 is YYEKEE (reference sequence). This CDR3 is CASNRNVSQKTYGYTF. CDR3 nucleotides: TGTGCCAGCAACCGAAATGTCTCGCAAAAGACCTATGGCTACACCTTC.

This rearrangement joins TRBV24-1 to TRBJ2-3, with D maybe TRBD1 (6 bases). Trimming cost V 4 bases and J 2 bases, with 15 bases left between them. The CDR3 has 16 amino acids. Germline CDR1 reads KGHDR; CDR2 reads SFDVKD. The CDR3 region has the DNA TGTGCCACCAGTGACCAACAGGGAATGTCCACAGATACGCAGTATTTT. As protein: CATSDQQGMSTDTQYF.

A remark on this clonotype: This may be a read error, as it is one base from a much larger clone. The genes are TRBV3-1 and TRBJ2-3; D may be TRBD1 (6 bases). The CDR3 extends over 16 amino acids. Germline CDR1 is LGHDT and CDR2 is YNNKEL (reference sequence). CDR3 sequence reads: CTSSPRRAGVTDTQYF. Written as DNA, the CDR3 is TGTACCAGCAGCCCCAGAAGGGCAGGGGTCACAGATACGCAGTATTTT.